This TCR beta chain was captured in a study of shared clonotypes between healthy human individuals. This clone appeared a single time. The target antigen is unknown. The germline V and J ends were trimmed by 2 bases and 3 bases, with 9 bases remaining between them. The CDR3 covers 14 residues. Germline V lookup: CDR1 SGHTA, CDR2 FQGNSA. Method: immunoSEQ multiplex PCR; TCRdb's copy keeps in-frame clones and lacks some. The sample carries 2 million to 2.5 million clones, 85% to 95% recorded once. Study findings and constraints: Among the subsets, naive ones generally showed larger estimated richness than memory ones. Sharing of clonotypes among donors was expected to vary with sequencing depth. Represented diversity (both genetic and exposure-history) was limited by the small number of donors.

This chain uses TRBV7-2 with TRBJ2-3; unclear D gene. The material sequenced was naive CD4+ T cells from PBMCs. The subset: CD45RA+ positively selected. The clonotype originates from a man between 18 and 29 years old in good health. Some clones in this sample may be carry-over from other donors' samples. The CDR3 reads CASSLRFRTDTQYF. As DNA, the CDR3 is TGTGCCAGCAGCTTACGTTTCAGGACAGATACGCAGTATTTT.